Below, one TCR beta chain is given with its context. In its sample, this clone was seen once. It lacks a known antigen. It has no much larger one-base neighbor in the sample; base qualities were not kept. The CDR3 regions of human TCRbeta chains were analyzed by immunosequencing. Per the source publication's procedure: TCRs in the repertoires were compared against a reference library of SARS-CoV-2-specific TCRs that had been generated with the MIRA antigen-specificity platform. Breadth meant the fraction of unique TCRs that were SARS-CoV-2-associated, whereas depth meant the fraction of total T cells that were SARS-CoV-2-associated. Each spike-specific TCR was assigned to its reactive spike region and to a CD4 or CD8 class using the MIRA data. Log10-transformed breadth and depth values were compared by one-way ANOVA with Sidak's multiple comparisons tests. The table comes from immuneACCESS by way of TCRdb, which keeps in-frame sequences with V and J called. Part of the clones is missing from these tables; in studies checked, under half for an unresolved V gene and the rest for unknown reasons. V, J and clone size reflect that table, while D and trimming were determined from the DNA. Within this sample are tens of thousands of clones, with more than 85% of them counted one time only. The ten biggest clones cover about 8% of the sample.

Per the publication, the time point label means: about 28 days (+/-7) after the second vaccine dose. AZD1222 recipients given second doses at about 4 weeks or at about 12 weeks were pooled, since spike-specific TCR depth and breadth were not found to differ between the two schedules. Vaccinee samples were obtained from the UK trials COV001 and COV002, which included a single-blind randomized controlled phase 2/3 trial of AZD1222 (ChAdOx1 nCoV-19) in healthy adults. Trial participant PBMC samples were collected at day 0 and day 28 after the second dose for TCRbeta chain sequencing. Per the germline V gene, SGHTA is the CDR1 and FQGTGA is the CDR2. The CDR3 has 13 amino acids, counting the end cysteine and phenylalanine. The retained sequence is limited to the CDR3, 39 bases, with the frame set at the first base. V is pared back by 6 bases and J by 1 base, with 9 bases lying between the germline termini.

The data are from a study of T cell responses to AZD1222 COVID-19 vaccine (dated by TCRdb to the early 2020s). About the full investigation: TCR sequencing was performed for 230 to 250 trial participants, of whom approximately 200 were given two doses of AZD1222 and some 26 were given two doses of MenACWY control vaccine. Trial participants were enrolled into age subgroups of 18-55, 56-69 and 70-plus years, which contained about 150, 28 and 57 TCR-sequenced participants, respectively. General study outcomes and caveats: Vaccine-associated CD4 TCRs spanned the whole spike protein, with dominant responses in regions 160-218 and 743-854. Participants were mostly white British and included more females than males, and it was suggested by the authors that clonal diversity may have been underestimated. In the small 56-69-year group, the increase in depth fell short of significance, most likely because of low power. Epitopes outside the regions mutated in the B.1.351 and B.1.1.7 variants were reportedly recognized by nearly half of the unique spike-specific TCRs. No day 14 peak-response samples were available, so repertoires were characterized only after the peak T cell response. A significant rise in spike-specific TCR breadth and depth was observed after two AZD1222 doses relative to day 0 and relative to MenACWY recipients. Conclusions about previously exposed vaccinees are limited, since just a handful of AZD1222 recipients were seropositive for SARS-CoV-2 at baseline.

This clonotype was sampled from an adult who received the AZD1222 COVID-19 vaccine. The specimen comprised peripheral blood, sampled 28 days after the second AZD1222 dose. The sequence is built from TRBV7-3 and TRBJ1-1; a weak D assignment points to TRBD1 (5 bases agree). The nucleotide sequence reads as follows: TGTGCCAGCAGGGCCGACAGGAACACTGAAGCTTTCTTT. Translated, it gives CASRADRNTEAFF.